These T cell receptor beta chains were read from a single sample in a study of OX40 agonist ivuxolimab in advanced cancers. Assay: immunoSEQ multiplex PCR; the TCRdb copy retains only in-frame clones and omits some. Of approximately 90,000 clones in the sample, around 85% are singletons; the top ten hold about 3.8%. Sequencing used CD4+ or CD8+ T cells sorted from blood, obtained in a trial of the OX40 agonist ivuxolimab. These receptor sequences come from an adult with an advanced solid tumor such as melanoma, head and neck, liver or kidney cancer. Both conserved end residues are part of each CDR3.

v_call	cdr3_aa
TRBV30	CAWSDGNRGTEAFF
TRBV15	CATSRGREGKDTQYF
TRBV20-1	CSADRNTEAFF
TRBV5-6	CASSLRGSNEQYF
TRBV5-4	CASSLPTGSYEQYF
TRBV5-6	CASSSQGPSSYNEQFF
TRBV4-3	CASSQEAEGEKLFF
TRBV2	CASRRGQGNIQYF
TRBV27	CASSPQVESWMNTEAFF
TRBV5-6	CASSAGSEQYF
TRBV4-1	CASSQVTGGYEQYF
TRBV19	CASSIGTGGAYGTEAFF
TRBV6-1	CASSEERPQHF
TRBV2	CASSGTIRPQHF
TRBV27	CASRRGEAQPQHF
TRBV5-6	CASSLVGWGEQFF
TRBV11-2	CASNEGGDTEAFF
TRBV5-6	CASSRWWERGDYGYTF
TRBV7-9	CASSLGGLVSNQPQHF
TRBV5-6	CASSLGLAGVEETQYF
TRBV27	CASSRLGADTQYF
TRBV5-4	CASSFGLEGNTGELFF
TRBV7-8	CASSPRWDRGNEQFF
TRBV27	CASSLSPTYEQYF
TRBV7-9	CASSLVAGDSEAFF
TRBV2	CASSEEEAGLSYEQYF
TRBV19	CASRLGGPDQPQHF
TRBV7-2	CASRSTVAGGPNEQFF
TRBV10-3	CAISEMGNTEAFF
TRBV6-6	CASSYTQGVSGNTIYF
TRBV6-1	CASSTGTGNNEQYF